The 32 T cell receptor beta chains presented below share a single source sample, sequenced in a study of T cell changes during pregnancy in multiple sclerosis (dated by TCRdb to between 2017 and 2020). Libraries came from the immunoSEQ multiplex PCR assay. TCRdb took this table from immuneACCESS and kept in-frame rearrangements with V and J called. Such tables lack part of the clones; where checked against another copy, unresolved V genes explain under half of the gap, and the rest is unexplained. The sample records tens of thousands of clones, approximately 90% of which are singletons. The top ten clonotypes cover approximately 0.6% of the sample. The material sequenced was CD4+ T cells from peripheral blood mononuclear cells, taken in the first trimester of pregnancy. All receptors come from a female donor with multiple sclerosis, enrolled in a pregnancy study.

This clone was seen more than once but under ten times. The rearrangement uses TRBV25-1 and TRBJ2-7; the D gene is possibly TRBD1 (5 bases). V dropped 4 bases and J dropped 4 bases, with 17 bases sitting between them. CDR1 and CDR2 from the germline V gene are MGHDK and SYGVNS. CDR3 length: 15 amino acids. The CDR3 region has the DNA TGTGCCAGCAGTGGGTCTAATAGGGGCAGGTACGAGCAGTACTTC. Protein product: CASSGSNRGRYEQYF.

The rearrangement links TRBV19 to TRBJ1-2; weak D call: TRBD1 (5 bases). V was clipped by 9 bases and J by 1 base, with 15 bases between them. Germline lookup yields CDR1 LNHDA and CDR2 SQIVND (reference sequence). This CDR3 comprises 14 residues. For the CDR3, the DNA is TGTGCCAGCACCCCACAGGAGCTTAACTATGGCTACACCTTC. Amino acid sequence: CASTPQELNYGYTF.

The chain employs TRBV19 and TRBJ2-5, with a tentative D call TRBD1 (7 bases). The CDR3 totals 14 residues. Germline values: CDR1 LNHDA, CDR2 SQIVND (reference sequence). The V gene lost 5 bases and the J gene lost 9 bases, with 19 bases spanning the gap. In DNA, the CDR3 is TGTGCCAGTAGTGCTAAACAGGGCAGGGGGGCCCAGTACTTC. As protein: CASSAKQGRGAQYF.

The chain has TRBV4-3 and TRBJ1-6; 11 positions agree with TRBD1. Germline assignment: CDR1 LGHNA and CDR2 YSLEER. J lost 6 bases, V lost 1 base, and 5 bases had no gene match. This CDR3 is 17 amino acids long. CDR3 residues: CASSQGGQGARNSPLHF. DNA for the CDR3: TGCGCCAGCAGCCAAGGAGGACAGGGGGCTCGTAATTCACCCCTCCACTTT.

The chain combines TRBV29-1 with TRBJ2-2; D is unresolved. The germline gives CDR1 SQVTM, CDR2 ANQGSEA. V was clipped by 1 base and J by 0 bases, with 6 bases between them. The length of the CDR3 is 14 residues. CDR3 coding DNA: TGCAGCGTTGAAGGCAGGTCGAACACCGGGGAGCTGTTTTTT. Residues: CSVEGRSNTGELFF.

The chain is built from TRBV18 and TRBJ1-5; D may be TRBD1 (5 bases). The CDR3 extends over 15 amino acids. Germline V lookup: CDR1 KGHSH, CDR2 LQKENI. The V gene lost 3 bases and the J gene lost 7 bases, with 16 bases spanning the gap. Here the CDR3 reads CASSPNSGGAQPQHF. CDR3 nucleotides: TGTGCCAGCTCACCGAACTCGGGGGGAGCCCAGCCCCAGCATTTT.

In this sample, this clone turned up a few times. The rearrangement joins TRBV19 to TRBJ1-1; 8 bases fit TRBD1. There are 13 residues in the CDR3. V shed 3 bases, J shed 3 bases, and the junction held 0 bases outside the gene matches. Germline V CDR1 and CDR2: LNHDA, SQIVND (reference sequence). In DNA form, the CDR3 reads TGTGCCAGTAGTATGGACAGGGACACTGAAGCTTTCTTT. It is translated as CASSMDRDTEAFF.

V usage is TRBV5-8 and J usage is TRBJ2-5, with 7 nucleotides matching TRBD1. The ends lost 4 bases at V and 3 bases at J; junction bases unmatched: 9. CDR3 length: 15 residues. Germline CDR1 is SGHTS and CDR2 is YDEGEE. CDR3 region: CASSPFRDSKETQYF. DNA of the CDR3: TGTGCCAGCAGCCCGTTTCGGGACAGTAAAGAGACCCAGTACTTC.

The V call is TRBV5-6, the J call TRBJ1-5, with D unclear. Germline loops: CDR1 SGHDT, CDR2 YYEEEE. The CDR3 is 13 amino acids. Trimming stripped 5 bases from V and 3 bases from J, with 9 bases between. As DNA, the CDR3 is TGTGCCAGCAGTACAGCACCCAATCAGCCCCAGCATTTT. The encoded protein is CASSTAPNQPQHF.

The CDR3 reads CASSPLPGLAEDEQFF. The CDR3 nucleotides are TGTGCCAGCAGCCCCCTCCCGGGACTAGCGGAGGATGAGCAGTTCTTC. The chain has TRBV9 and TRBJ2-1, with 11 bases lining up with TRBD2. The germline gives CDR1 SGDLS, CDR2 YYNGEE. This CDR3 comprises 16 residues. V gave up 4 bases and J gave up 8 bases; unmatched junction bases: 11.

This sequence joins TRBV6-6 and TRBJ1-1; D is undetermined. The CDR3 length is 14 residues. Trimming shortened V by 5 bases and J by 0 bases, and 10 bases separated the two germline ends. Germline V gives CDR1 MNHNY, CDR2 SVGAGI (reference sequence). The chain's CDR3 is CASSVDKMNTEAFF. CDR3 sequence (DNA): TGTGCCAGCAGTGTTGACAAGATGAACACTGAAGCTTTCTTT.

This clone appeared a single time. The chain is built from TRBV10-3 and TRBJ2-7, with 7 nucleotides matching TRBD1. In germline, CDR1 is ENHRY, CDR2 SYGVKD. The CDR3 totals 13 residues. Germline trimming cut 4 bases from V and 9 bases from J; bases unmatched to any gene: 9. CDR3 amino acids: CAISGGWDSTQYF. CDR3 bases: TGTGCCATCAGTGGGGGATGGGACAGCACGCAGTACTTC.

This sequence joins TRBV6-6 and TRBJ2-7; maybe TRBD1 (6 bases). The CDR3 consists of 11 residues. Per the germline V gene, CDR1 is MNHNY and CDR2 is SVGAGI (reference sequence). V lost 6 bases and J lost 5, with 8 bases in between. For the CDR3, the DNA is TGTGCCAGCAGACAGGGCCACGAGCAGTACTTC. As protein: CASRQGHEQYF.

The chain carries TRBV5-4 and TRBJ1-2, with D possibly being TRBD1 (5 bases). The CDR3 totals 16 residues. The V and J ends lost 5 bases and 3 bases respectively, with 20 bases between them. Germline CDR1 reads SGHNT; CDR2 reads YYREEE (reference sequence). The CDR3 spells CASSSGTPPLDYGYTF. The CDR3 DNA reads as TGTGCCAGCAGTAGCGGGACCCCTCCGTTAGACTATGGCTACACCTTC.

This clone showed up just a few times. The chain carries TRBV7-2 and TRBJ2-7; D is undetermined. V was clipped by 7 bases and J by 5 bases, with 9 bases between them. The CDR3 has 11 amino acids. The germline V gene encodes CDR1 SGHTA and CDR2 FQGNSA. The CDR3 reads CASTAGHEQYF. CDR3 DNA sequence: TGTGCCAGCACCGCAGGCCACGAGCAGTACTTC.

This rearrangement joins TRBV18 to TRBJ1-1, with TRBD1 matching 7 bases. The CDR3 is 13 residues long. Trimming removed 5 bases from V and 7 bases from J; junction bases left unmatched: 7. Germline values: CDR1 KGHSH, CDR2 LQKENI. CDR3: CASSAQGYGEAFF. The CDR3 DNA sequence: TGTGCCAGCTCAGCACAGGGGTACGGTGAAGCTTTCTTT. The variable domain in full, completed from reference TRBV18 and TRBJ1-1, reads NAGVMQNPRHLVRRRGQEARLRCSPMKGHSHVYWYRQLPEEGLKFMVYLQKENIIDESGMPKERFSAEFPKEGPSILRIQQVVRGDSAAYFCASSAQGYGEAFFGQGTRLTVV.

Only one count was recorded for this clone. The chain recombines TRBV5-1 with TRBJ1-1; maybe TRBD1 (5 bases). This CDR3 has 14 residues. The V end lost 4 bases, the J end lost 1 base, and 11 bases lay between the germline ends. Germline V gene sequence: CDR1 SGHRS, CDR2 YFSETQ. CDR3 residues: CASSLTVENTEAFF. CDR3 nucleotides: TGCGCCAGCAGCCTGACAGTGGAGAACACTGAAGCTTTCTTT.

V and J are TRBV15 and TRBJ1-4; D possibly corresponds to TRBD1 (5 bases). Germline values: CDR1 LNHNV, CDR2 YYDKDF (reference sequence). Trimming pared 1 base from V and 1 base from J, leaving 7 bases between. The CDR3 is 15 residues long. The CDR3 spells CATSRVGETNEKLFF. The CDR3 region has the DNA TGTGCCACCAGCAGAGTAGGGGAAACTAATGAAAAACTGTTTTTT.

V and J are TRBV5-1 and TRBJ2-3; D gene uncertain. Germline CDR1 and CDR2: SGHRS and YFSETQ. V dropped 0 bases and J dropped 4 bases, with 6 bases sitting between them. This CDR3 has 13 amino acids. CDR3 loop: CASSLGLADTQYF. The CDR3 DNA reads as TGCGCCAGCAGCTTGGGGCTAGCAGATACGCAGTATTTT.

This clone was observed a few times. The chain joins TRBV6-6 to TRBJ1-6; D remains unclear. V was pared by 6 bases and J by 5 bases, with 5 bases between. Per germline, CDR1 MNHNY and CDR2 SVGAGI (reference sequence). The CDR3 is made up of 12 amino acids. The CDR3 sequence: CASSSNNSPLHF. Written as DNA, the CDR3 is TGTGCCAGCAGCTCTAATAATTCACCCCTCCACTTT.

The chain employs TRBV28 and TRBJ2-1; a possible D gene is TRBD2 (7 bases). The CDR3 runs to 16 residues. Germline V gene data show CDR1 as MDHEN and CDR2 as SYDVKM. Trimming took 5 bases from V and 6 from J, leaving 20 bases between them. CDR3 sequence reads: CASSRGGAGKANEQFF. As DNA, the CDR3 is TGTGCCAGCAGTCGTGGGGGGGCAGGTAAAGCCAATGAGCAGTTCTTC.

The V gene is TRBV28, the J gene TRBJ2-5; D remains ambiguous. The CDR3 is 10 amino acids. Between the trimmed V and J ends, which lost 4 bases and 7 bases, there was a span of 4 bases. Looked up from germline, CDR1 is MDHEN and CDR2 is SYDVKM. CDR3 loop: CASSSRTQYF. CDR3 coding DNA: TGTGCCAGCAGTTCCAGGACCCAGTACTTC.

The chain joins TRBV9 to TRBJ2-1, with TRBD1 matching over 9 bases. The CDR3 length is 15 residues. The trim removed 0 bases at V and 6 bases at J, leaving 4 bases unmatched. The V gene's germline CDR1 is SGDLS and CDR2 YYNGEE. DNA for the CDR3: TGTGCCAGCAGCGTAGTTGGGACAGGGATCAATGAGCAGTTCTTC. Translating it yields CASSVVGTGINEQFF.

V usage is TRBV23-1 and J usage is TRBJ1-2; D gene unclear. TRBV23-1 is recorded as an ORF, its role being uncertain. V was shortened by 2 bases and J by 6 bases, with 7 bases between the two germline ends. CDR3 size: 12 residues. CDR3 in amino acids: CASSQEAHGYTF. The CDR3 DNA is TGCGCCAGCAGTCAAGAAGCCCATGGCTACACCTTC.

The chain combines TRBV4-1 with TRBJ2-7; 8 nucleotides agree with TRBD1. V shed 4 bases, J shed 0 bases, and the junction held 20 bases outside the gene matches. Germline V gives CDR1 MGHRA, CDR2 YSYEKL. The CDR3 length is 20 residues. CDR3 amino acids: CASSLTAKIRLQGDSYEQYF. CDR3 nucleotides: TGCGCCAGCAGCCTCACAGCCAAGATCCGGTTACAGGGGGACTCCTACGAGCAGTACTTC.

The CDR3 spells CASSVVGGAADTQYF. CDR3 nucleotides: TGTGCCAGCAGTGTTGTAGGGGGCGCCGCAGATACGCAGTATTTT. The V call is TRBV2, the J call TRBJ2-3, with 7 bases fitting TRBD1. The CDR3 is 15 amino acids. Germline CDR1 reads SNHLY; CDR2 reads FYNNEI. V was pared by 4 bases and J by 4 bases, with 8 bases of the junction left unmatched. The complete variable domain, with remaining parts taken from reference TRBV2 and TRBJ2-3, reads EPEVTQTPSHQVTQMGQEVILRCVPISNHLYFYWYRQILGQKVEFLVSFYNNEISEKSEIFDDQFSVERPDGSNFTLKIRSTKLEDSAMYFCASSVVGGAADTQYFGPGTRLTVL.

The chain uses TRBV5-8 and TRBJ2-7; tentative D call: TRBD1 (5 bases). Germline values: CDR1 SGHTS, CDR2 YDEGEE. V was shortened by 0 bases and J by 3 bases, with 16 bases between the two germline ends. This CDR3 is 16 amino acids long. This chain's CDR3 is CASSLAAGALFYEQYF. The DNA for the CDR3 is TGTGCCAGCAGCTTGGCCGCTGGGGCTTTATTCTACGAGCAGTACTTC.

J is TRBJ1-6 and V is TRBV2, with D unresolved. The CDR3 sequence is 14 residues long. CDR1 is SNHLY and CDR2 is FYNNEI in the germline V gene. Trimming shortened V by 8 bases and J by 7 bases, and 15 bases separated the two germline ends. The CDR3 here is CASERYGENSPLHF. As DNA, the CDR3 is TGTGCCAGCGAAAGGTACGGAGAAAATTCACCCCTCCACTTT.

This chain uses TRBV5-6 with TRBJ2-5, with 10 bases fitting TRBD2. Germline CDR1 reads SGHDT; CDR2 reads YYEEEE. Losses at the gene ends were 0 bases for V and 6 bases for J; bases not matched to a gene: 8. The CDR3 is 16 amino acids. The CDR3 sequence: CASSLGASGSVKTQYF. The CDR3 DNA follows: TGTGCCAGCAGCTTGGGGGCTAGCGGGAGTGTAAAGACCCAGTACTTC.

V and J are TRBV9 and TRBJ2-2; perhaps TRBD2 as D (6 bases). The CDR3 length is 14 residues. Germline V gene lookup returns CDR1 SGDLS and CDR2 YYNGEE. V shed 0 bases and J shed 6 bases, with 9 bases lying between them. The CDR3 sequence is CASSVAAGSGELFF. CDR3 sequence (DNA): TGTGCCAGCAGCGTAGCTGCGGGGTCCGGGGAGCTGTTTTTT. Looking up the rest from reference TRBV9 and TRBJ2-2 gives the full variable domain: DSGVTQTPKHLITATGQRVTLRCSPRSGDLSVYWYQQSLDQGLQFLIQYYNGEERAKGNILERFSAQQFPDLHSELNLSSLELGDSALYFCASSVAAGSGELFFGEGSRLTVL.

The J gene is TRBJ1-6, the V gene TRBV27; no reliable D call. The germline gives CDR1 MNHEY, CDR2 SMNVEV (reference sequence). The CDR3 extends over 13 amino acids. The V gene lost 2 bases and the J gene lost 8 bases, with 7 bases spanning the gap. CDR3 nucleotide sequence: TGTGCCAGCAGTTTAACTTCCCATTCACCCCTCCACTTT. This codes for CASSLTSHSPLHF.

The chain has TRBV14 and TRBJ1-4; no firm D call. V was trimmed by 6 bases and J by 8 bases, leaving 16 bases between them. The CDR3 is made up of 14 amino acids. Germline V CDR1 and CDR2: SGHDN, FVKESK. CDR3 region: CASSFRGLGEKLFF. In nucleotides, the CDR3 is TGTGCCAGCAGTTTCCGGGGATTGGGGGAAAAACTGTTTTTT.